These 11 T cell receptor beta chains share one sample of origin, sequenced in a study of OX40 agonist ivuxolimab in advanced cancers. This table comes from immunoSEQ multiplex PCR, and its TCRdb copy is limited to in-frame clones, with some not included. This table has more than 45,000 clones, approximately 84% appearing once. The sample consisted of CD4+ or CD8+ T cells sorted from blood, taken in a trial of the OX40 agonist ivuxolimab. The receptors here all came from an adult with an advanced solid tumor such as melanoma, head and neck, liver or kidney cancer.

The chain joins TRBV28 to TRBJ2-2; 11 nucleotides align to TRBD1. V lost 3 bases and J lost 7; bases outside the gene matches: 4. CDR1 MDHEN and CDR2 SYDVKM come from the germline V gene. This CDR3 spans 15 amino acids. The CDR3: CASSFGQGAIGELFF. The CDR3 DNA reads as TGTGCCAGCAGTTTCGGACAGGGGGCTATCGGGGAGCTGTTTTTT.

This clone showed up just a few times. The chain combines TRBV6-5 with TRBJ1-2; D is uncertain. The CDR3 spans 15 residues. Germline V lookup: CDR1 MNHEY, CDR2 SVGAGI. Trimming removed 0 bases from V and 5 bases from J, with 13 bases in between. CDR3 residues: CASSYSRDPGYGYTF. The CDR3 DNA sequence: TGTGCCAGCAGTTACTCGAGGGATCCGGGTTATGGCTACACCTTC.

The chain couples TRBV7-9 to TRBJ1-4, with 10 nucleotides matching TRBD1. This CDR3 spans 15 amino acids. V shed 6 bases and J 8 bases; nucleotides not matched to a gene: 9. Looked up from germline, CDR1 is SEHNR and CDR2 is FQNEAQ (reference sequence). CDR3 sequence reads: CASSRSGTGEEKLFF. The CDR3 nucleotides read TGTGCCAGCAGTCGTTCCGGGACAGGGGAAGAAAAACTGTTTTTT.

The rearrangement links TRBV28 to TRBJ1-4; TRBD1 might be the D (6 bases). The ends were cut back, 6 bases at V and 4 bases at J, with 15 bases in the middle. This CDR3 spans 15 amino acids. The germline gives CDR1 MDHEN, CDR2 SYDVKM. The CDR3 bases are TGTGCCAGCAGGTTCGGAGGGGGGTATAATGAAAAACTGTTTTTT. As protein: CASRFGGGYNEKLFF.

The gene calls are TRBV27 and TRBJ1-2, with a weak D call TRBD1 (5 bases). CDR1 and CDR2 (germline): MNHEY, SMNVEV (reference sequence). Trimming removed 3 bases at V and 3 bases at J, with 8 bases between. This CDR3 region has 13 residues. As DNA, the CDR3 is TGTGCCAGCAGTTTGGAGGGGCACTATGGCTACACCTTC. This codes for CASSLEGHYGYTF.

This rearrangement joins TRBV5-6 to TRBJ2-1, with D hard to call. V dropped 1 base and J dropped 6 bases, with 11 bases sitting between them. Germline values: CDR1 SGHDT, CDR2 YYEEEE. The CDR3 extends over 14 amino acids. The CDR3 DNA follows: TGTGCCAGCAGCTTGCTCCCGGTGGGCAATGAGCAGTTCTTC. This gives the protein CASSLLPVGNEQFF. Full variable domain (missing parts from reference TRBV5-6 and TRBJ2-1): DAGVTQSPTHLIKTRGQQVTLRCSPKSGHDTVSWYQQALGQGPQFIFQYYEEEERQRGNFPDRFSGHQFPNYSSELNVNALLLGDSALYLCASSLLPVGNEQFFGPGTRLTVL.

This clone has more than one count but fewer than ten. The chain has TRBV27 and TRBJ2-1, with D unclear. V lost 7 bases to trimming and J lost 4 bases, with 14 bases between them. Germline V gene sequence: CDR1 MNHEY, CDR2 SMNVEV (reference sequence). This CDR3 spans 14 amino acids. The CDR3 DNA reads TGTGCCAGCACCGTCGACGCTCGTTACAATGAGCAGTTCTTC. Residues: CASTVDARYNEQFF.

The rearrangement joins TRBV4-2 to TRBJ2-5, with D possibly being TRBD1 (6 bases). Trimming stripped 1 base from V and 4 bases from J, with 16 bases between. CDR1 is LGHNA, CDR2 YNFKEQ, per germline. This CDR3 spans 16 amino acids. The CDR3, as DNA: TGTGCCAGCAGCCAAGGGGGGCGGTTTATGGGAGAGACCCAGTACTTC. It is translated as CASSQGGRFMGETQYF.

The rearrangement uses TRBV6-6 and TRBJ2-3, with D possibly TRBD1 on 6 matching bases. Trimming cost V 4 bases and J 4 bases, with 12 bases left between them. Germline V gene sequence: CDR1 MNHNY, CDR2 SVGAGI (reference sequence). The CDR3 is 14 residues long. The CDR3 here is CASSLQGQADTQYF. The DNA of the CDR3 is TGTGCCAGCAGTTTACAGGGTCAGGCAGATACGCAGTATTTT.

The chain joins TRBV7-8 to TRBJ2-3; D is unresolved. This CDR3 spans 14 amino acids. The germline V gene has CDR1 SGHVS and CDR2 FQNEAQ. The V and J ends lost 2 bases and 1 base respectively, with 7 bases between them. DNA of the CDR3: TGTGCCAGCAGCTTACACGGCCGCACAGATACGCAGTATTTT. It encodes CASSLHGRTDTQYF.

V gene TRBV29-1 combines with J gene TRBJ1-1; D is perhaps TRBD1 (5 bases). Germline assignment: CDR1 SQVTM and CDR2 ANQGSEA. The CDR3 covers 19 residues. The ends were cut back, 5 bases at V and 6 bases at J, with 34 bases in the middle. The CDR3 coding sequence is TGCAGCGTTTGTAGACCAAGCCCAGGGACTAGGGAATATTTGCCTGAAGCTTTCTTT. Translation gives CSVCRPSPGTREYLPEAFF.